One and the same sample provided the 21 T cell receptor beta chains below, sequenced in a study of shared T cell receptors in the human thymus. The protocol was immunoSEQ multiplex PCR, while the TCRdb copy is restricted to in-frame clones and leaves out a portion. The table records about 660,000 clones, 88% of them present only once. These records were also assigned to another study, of human thymus T cells.

Sequencing used thymocytes. Source of these receptors: a boy younger than two with a congenital heart defect.

The V gene is TRBV7-9, the J gene TRBJ2-5; 11 bases are a match to TRBD2. Germline assignment: CDR1 SEHNR and CDR2 FQNEAQ (reference sequence). This CDR3 contains 17 residues. Germline trimming cut 5 bases from V and 6 bases from J; bases unmatched to any gene: 14. CDR3 sequence reads: CASSPILAGVTAKTQYF. The CDR3 nucleotides read TGTGCCAGCAGCCCGATACTAGCGGGAGTCACAGCGAAGACCCAGTACTTC.

The V and J genes are TRBV6-1 and TRBJ2-7; D may be TRBD2 (5 bases). Germline-derived CDR1 and CDR2 are MNHNS and SASEGT. With 2 bases removed from V and 2 bases from J, the gap between germline ends came to 10 bases. There are 14 residues in the CDR3. The CDR3 nucleotides read TGTGCCAGCAGTGAACGAGGGCGAACCTACGAGCAGTACTTC. The encoded protein is CASSERGRTYEQYF.

CDR3 DNA sequence: TGTGCCAGCAGCCCTACTAGCGGGAGGGCCGCGGATGAGCAGTTCTTC. This encodes CASSPTSGRAADEQFF. The V and J genes are TRBV6-4 and TRBJ2-1; 13 bases fit TRBD2. Germline trimming cut 6 bases from V and 8 bases from J; bases unmatched to any gene: 10. CDR3 length equals 16 residues. The germline V gene has CDR1 MRHNA and CDR2 SNTAGT.

In its sample, this clone was seen once. The rearrangement joins TRBV5-5 to TRBJ1-2, with 8 bases matching TRBD1. The CDR3 totals 13 residues. From germline, CDR1 is SGHKS and CDR2 YYEKEE (reference sequence). J gave up 7 bases and V 5 bases, and 7 bases lay outside the gene matches. CDR3: CASRPQGAGGYTF. The CDR3 nucleotides read TGTGCCAGCAGACCGCAGGGGGCAGGTGGCTACACCTTC.

The CDR3 nucleotides read TGTGCCAGCAGTGAAGGCCAGCGGGAGAGCACAGATACGCAGTATTTT. This codes for CASSEGQRESTDTQYF. The chain is built from TRBV2 and TRBJ2-3, with TRBD2 identical over 8 bases. Trimming at V came to 1 base and at J to 0 bases, leaving 3 bases not matched to a gene. The CDR3 loop spans 16 amino acids. Germline values: CDR1 SNHLY, CDR2 FYNNEI.

The genes are TRBV11-2 and TRBJ2-1; TRBD2 matches 7 bases. The CDR3 loop spans 13 amino acids. V lost 8 bases, J lost 8 bases, and 9 bases stayed unmatched. CDR1 is SGHAT, CDR2 FQNNGV, per germline. This chain's CDR3 is CASQRDPWDEQFF. The CDR3 DNA follows: TGTGCCAGCCAGCGGGACCCGTGGGATGAGCAGTTCTTC.

This clone was observed a handful of times. The V and J genes are TRBV19 and TRBJ1-2, with 8 positions matching TRBD1. Unmatched junction bases numbered 5, after V lost 5 bases and J lost 0 bases. Germline V gene sequence: CDR1 LNHDA, CDR2 SQIVND (reference sequence). The CDR3 contains 15 residues. CDR3 protein: CASSGTGRANYGYTF. DNA of the CDR3: TGTGCCAGTAGTGGGACAGGTCGAGCTAACTATGGCTACACCTTC.

The chain links TRBV10-1 to TRBJ2-7, with 10 bases lining up with TRBD2. CDR3 size: 16 residues. Trimming took 4 bases from V and 4 from J; bases not matched to a gene: 10. The germline gives CDR1 WNHNN, CDR2 SYGVQD (reference sequence). The CDR3 region is CASSASPSGSRYEQYF. CDR3 DNA sequence: TGCGCCAGCAGTGCCTCTCCTAGCGGGAGTAGGTACGAGCAGTACTTC.

This clone is a singleton in its sample. V gene TRBV7-6 combines with J gene TRBJ1-3; 9 bases agree with TRBD1. The junction had 14 bases not matched to a gene; V was cut back by 1 base and J by 1 base. Per germline, CDR1 SGHVS and CDR2 FNYEAQ. This CDR3 has 20 amino acids. CDR3 in amino acids: CASSLGSGKDRGNSGNTIYF. The CDR3 nucleotides read TGTGCCAGCAGCTTAGGGTCCGGAAAGGACAGGGGAAATTCTGGAAACACCATATATTTT.

This clone has a single count. The V and J genes are TRBV28 and TRBJ1-5; 7 nucleotides match TRBD1. J lost 2 bases, V lost 6 bases, and 10 bases had no gene match. The V gene's germline CDR1 is MDHEN and CDR2 SYDVKM. The CDR3 is 16 amino acids. Written as DNA, the CDR3 is TGTGCCAGCAGCCCTCCAAGGGGGCTTGGCAATCAGCCCCAGCATTTT. It translates to CASSPPRGLGNQPQHF.

The chain has TRBV9 and TRBJ2-5, with D possibly matching TRBD1 (6 bases). The CDR3 contains 15 residues. V gave up 1 base and J gave up 1 base, with 11 bases separating them. Germline values: CDR1 SGDLS, CDR2 YYNGEE. In DNA form, the CDR3 reads TGTGCCAGCAGCGTAACCGGACAGATCCAAGAGACCCAGTACTTC. Translated: CASSVTGQIQETQYF.

In DNA form, the CDR3 reads TGTGCCAGCAGCGTTACAGGAAACCTCGGGGAGACCCAGTACTTC. Translation: CASSVTGNLGETQYF. The rearrangement joins TRBV9 to TRBJ2-5, with D possibly TRBD1 on 5 matching bases. Trimming took off 2 bases at V and 5 bases at J, with 16 bases between the two ends. This CDR3 has 15 amino acids. CDR1 is SGDLS and CDR2 is YYNGEE in the germline V gene.

This clone was detected only once. The V gene is TRBV6-1, the J gene TRBJ1-4, with D unclear. The germline gives CDR1 MNHNS, CDR2 SASEGT. V dropped 5 bases and J dropped 3 bases, with 10 bases sitting between them. The CDR3 consists of 14 residues. The CDR3 spells CASSILTPNEKLFF. The CDR3 nucleotides are TGTGCCAGCAGTATCTTGACACCTAATGAAAAACTGTTTTTT.

The gene calls are TRBV5-6 and TRBJ2-3; 11 bases are a match to TRBD2. The J segment lost 6 bases and the V segment lost 3 bases, leaving 3 bases of the junction unmatched. The CDR3 consists of 14 residues. CDR1 is SGHDT, CDR2 YYEEEE, per germline. The CDR3 here is CASSSGLADDTQYF. CDR3 in DNA: TGTGCCAGCAGCTCGGGACTAGCGGACGATACGCAGTATTTT.

This chain uses TRBV7-9 with TRBJ1-1, with TRBD1 matching 8 bases. This CDR3 is 14 amino acids long. Germline CDR1 is SEHNR and CDR2 is FQNEAQ (reference sequence). V shed 8 bases and J 3 bases; nucleotides not matched to a gene: 8. The CDR3 DNA follows: TGTGCCAGCGGTGGGACAGGAGGTTACACTGAAGCTTTCTTT. Amino acids: CASGGTGGYTEAFF.

The J gene is TRBJ2-2, the V gene TRBV6-6, with D maybe TRBD1 (6 bases). The CDR3 consists of 16 residues. Germline V CDR1 and CDR2: MNHNY, SVGAGI (reference sequence). V lost 6 bases and J 3 bases, leaving 17 bases between the germline ends. Here the CDR3 reads CASSPGVPPDTGELFF. As DNA, the CDR3 is TGTGCCAGCAGCCCAGGGGTTCCTCCCGACACCGGGGAGCTGTTTTTT.

Here the CDR3 DNA reads TGTGCCAGCAGCTCCTTCGAGCGGGGCAATAGGGACGAGCAGTACTTC. This gives the protein CASSSFERGNRDEQYF. The V gene is TRBV11-3, the J gene TRBJ2-7, with TRBD2 matching over 7 bases. Germline-derived CDR1 and CDR2 are SGHNT and YENEEA. The CDR3 is made up of 16 amino acids. Trimming took 4 bases from V and 5 from J; bases not matched to a gene: 14.

The chain links TRBV7-8 to TRBJ2-5; 9 bases map to TRBD1. There are 15 residues in the CDR3. The V gene's germline CDR1 is SGHVS and CDR2 FQNEAQ. V lost 6 bases and J lost 7; bases outside the gene matches: 12. The CDR3 DNA sequence: TGTGCCAGCAGATCGGGACAGGGAACCCTCGGGACCCAGTACTTC. Translation gives CASRSGQGTLGTQYF.

This chain uses TRBV6-5 with TRBJ1-2, with no clear D. With 6 bases removed from V and 0 bases from J, the gap between germline ends came to 8 bases. The CDR3 is made up of 13 amino acids. Germline values: CDR1 MNHEY, CDR2 SVGAGI. CDR3 in DNA: TGTGCCAGCAGGGAGTTCGCTAACTATGGCTACACCTTC. Translated: CASREFANYGYTF.

The chain carries TRBV28 and TRBJ1-5; a possible D gene is TRBD1 (5 bases). The V gene's germline CDR1 is MDHEN and CDR2 SYDVKM. The CDR3 sequence is 14 residues long. V lost 3 bases and J 5 bases, leaving 11 bases between the germline ends. The CDR3 loop reads CASSFRVPHQPQHF. In nucleotides, the CDR3 is TGTGCCAGCAGTTTCAGGGTCCCCCATCAGCCCCAGCATTTT. The complete variable domain, with remaining parts taken from reference TRBV28 and TRBJ1-5, reads DVKVTQSSRYLVKRTGEKVFLECVQDMDHENMFWYRQDPGLGLRLIYFSYDVKMKEKGDIPEGYSVSREKKERFSLILESASTNQTSMYLCASSFRVPHQPQHFGDGTRLSIL.

The chain recombines TRBV5-1 with TRBJ2-1; 7 bases map to TRBD1. V gave up 3 bases and J gave up 5 bases; unmatched junction bases: 5. Germline V gives CDR1 SGHRS, CDR2 YFSETQ. There are 14 residues in the CDR3. The chain's CDR3 is CASSSPGGNNEQFF. The CDR3 DNA follows: TGCGCCAGCAGCTCCCCAGGGGGAAACAATGAGCAGTTCTTC.